The rows below give T cell receptor beta chains drawn from one sample of a study of cytotoxic CD8 clonotypes in ibrutinib-treated CLL. Method: immunoSEQ multiplex PCR; TCRdb's copy keeps in-frame clones and lacks some. The table shows some 150,000 clones, with about 80% occurring only once. Source: PBMCs, taken after 12 months of ibrutinib treatment. Source of these receptors: a human donor with chronic lymphocytic leukemia. Each CDR3 is given without its conserved first and last residue.

j_call v_call cdr3_aa
TRBJ2-5 TRBV6-6 ASSYSNGGGRETQY
TRBJ2-7 TRBV10-3 AITPGQGPYEQY
TRBJ1-6 TRBV4-3 ASSQGPAPLDSPLH
TRBJ1-5 TRBV5-1 ASSLSVDQPQH
TRBJ1-5 TRBV7-6 ASSTTGTGTQPQH
TRBJ1-2 TRBV27 ASSPPAGNLNGYT
TRBJ1-4 TRBV13 ASSRPTGENEKLF
TRBJ1-1 TRBV6-1 ASSELRDGYAEAF
TRBJ2-7 TRBV21-1 ASSSSGRSCNYEQY
TRBJ1-5 TRBV9 ASSRGGDQPQH
TRBJ2-3 TRBV13 ASSGLGGADTQY
TRBJ2-3 TRBV21-1 DGSVGLESNTDTQY
TRBJ2-2 TRBV7-3 ASSLTIAGGITGELF
TRBJ2-7 TRBV10-1 ASSDWGPNPYEQY
TRBJ2-7 TRBV7-9 ASSLGRGYEQY
TRBJ2-7 TRBV28 ASSFSGSWEQY
TRBJ1-1 TRBV5-1 ASRPGTGVTEAF
TRBJ2-3 TRBV5-4 ASSLTVQTSDTQY
TRBJ2-7 TRBV6-1 ASRPRGSFDEQY
TRBJ2-5 TRBV30 AWILAGGETQY
TRBJ1-1 TRBV5-1 ASSFLENTEAF
TRBJ2-7 TRBV11-2 ASSRAGDSYEQY
TRBJ2-3 TRBV18 ASSPPGLAGGRGTDTQY
TRBJ1-1 TRBV2 ASSAQGYAF
TRBJ1-1 TRBV7-3 ASSAHISTEAF
TRBJ1-4 TRBV28 ATVGQDATNEKLF
TRBJ2-7 TRBV2 ASALAGGPPEQY
TRBJ2-6 TRBV5-4 ASSPLTGANVLT
TRBJ2-4 TRBV6-5 ASSRDRGYTIQY
TRBJ1-1 TRBV5-6 ASSWTGGGTEAF
TRBJ2-3 TRBV9 ASSRDQEVDTQY
TRBJ2-1 TRBV19 ASSIQPSGGNEQF
TRBJ1-4 TRBV7-9 ASSWGQQLNEKLF
TRBJ1-1 TRBV6-5 ASSSIWGTEAF
TRBJ1-3 TRBV5-1 ASSFGGIPGNTIY
TRBJ2-5 TRBV4-1 ASSQVNNGETQY
TRBJ2-7 TRBV30 AWSEDSATYEQY
TRBJ1-1 TRBV28 ASSLSGGGTEAF
TRBJ2-7 TRBV28 ASSPWDSRSYEQY
TRBJ2-1 TRBV5-4 ASSDRAGRNEQF
TRBJ1-1 TRBV2 AARGQLNTEAF
TRBJ2-3 TRBV28 ASSLGTGPYTDTQY
TRBJ2-5 TRBV5-1 ASSSGRMLETQY
TRBJ2-4 TRBV20-1 SASSQNIQY
TRBJ1-6 TRBV28 ASRRSRTGNSPLH
TRBJ2-3 TRBV2 ASSDRGTPDTQY
TRBJ2-6 TRBV5-1 ASSWGTGEAGANVLT
TRBJ1-4 TRBV28 ASSFGGTNEKLF
TRBJ2-3 TRBV2 ASSGGSGRASNTQY
TRBJ1-4 TRBV7-9 ASSPMTGGNEKLF
TRBJ2-3 TRBV5-1 ASSPDRAGTDTQY
TRBJ1-1 TRBV9 ASSKIGNTEAF
TRBJ2-4 TRBV7-2 ASSLRRASGRSDIQY